The 17 T cell receptor beta chains below all came from one sample that was sequenced in a study of T cell clonality in common variable immunodeficiency. Profiled with immunoSEQ multiplex PCR; TCRdb holds only in-frame clones, not every one. The sample has about 52,000 clones, none seen only once; the top ten hold about 1.8%. The source material was peripheral blood mononuclear cells. These receptors were obtained from a person aged 18 to 75 in good health.

This clone was found many times. The read terminates 3 residues ahead of where the CDR3 ends, so the germline J gene completes it. The rearrangement links TRBV4-1 to TRBJ2-1; 14 bases agree with TRBD2. The CDR3 is 17 amino acids. Germline V gives CDR1 MGHRA, CDR2 YSYEKL. The V and J ends lost 4 bases and 8 bases, in that order; junction bases with no gene match: 10. Incomplete CDR3 DNA: TGCGCCAGCAGCCCACCCCTAGGGACTAGCGGGAGCGATGAG. Translated: CASSPPLGTSGSDE. The whole CDR3 region reads CASSPPLGTSGSDEQFF.

This clone was seen many times. The read falls 3 residues short of the CDR3 end, and the missing part is taken from the germline J gene. This chain joins TRBV19 and TRBJ2-3; tentative D call: TRBD2 (6 bases). Germline-derived CDR1 and CDR2 are LNHDA and SQIVND (reference sequence). The CDR3 spans 15 residues. The V gene lost 3 bases and the J gene lost 6 bases, with 16 bases spanning the gap. The CDR3 here is CASSMGGVTEDTQYF. The sequenced CDR3 bases are TGTGCCAGTAGTATGGGCGGGGTAACGGAGGATACG.

The table lists this clone with many counts. CDR3 DNA, as far as it was read: TGTGCCAGTAGTATGTTTCGGGACACTGAA. Protein product: CASSMFRDTE. The CDR3 in full is CASSMFRDTEAFF. The rearrangement uses TRBV19 and TRBJ1-1; D unresolved. The read is 3 residues too short to cover the CDR3 end, so that end is filled in from the germline J gene. CDR3 length equals 13 residues. Germline V lookup: CDR1 LNHDA, CDR2 SQIVND (reference sequence). V dropped 3 bases and J dropped 3 bases, with 8 bases sitting between them.

This clone has at least ten counts. With the read ending 3 residues before the CDR3 end, the germline J gene is used to fill in that end. The V gene is TRBV19, the J gene TRBJ1-1; tentatively, D is TRBD1 (5 bases). Germline V gives CDR1 LNHDA, CDR2 SQIVND (reference sequence). The CDR3 consists of 14 residues. The V gene lost 7 bases and the J gene lost 4 bases, with 16 bases spanning the gap. The CDR3 DNA, read in part, is TGTGCCAGTACGTCATGGGGGGAGGGCACTGAA. Translation: CASTSWGEGTE. The complete CDR3 sequence is CASTSWGEGTEAFF.

This clone was counted between two and nine times. At the DNA level, this CDR3 is encoded by other sequences in the same sample as well. The CDR3 region is CASSPLPPTSGGAQETQYF. The CDR3 DNA, read in part, is TGTGCCAGCTCCCCCCTCCCCCCCACTAGCGGGGGGGCCCAAGAGACC. V usage is TRBV18 and J usage is TRBJ2-5, with 13 bases lining up with TRBD2. With the read ending 3 residues before the CDR3 end, the germline J gene is used to fill in that end. Trimming cost V 6 bases and J 1 base; bases outside gene matches: 14. Germline V gives CDR1 KGHSH, CDR2 LQKENI. The CDR3 sequence is 19 residues long.

A note on this clone: The read ends 3 residues early relative to the CDR3; the germline J gene fills the gap. This chain connects TRBV5-1 to TRBJ2-1; possible D gene TRBD1, 6 bases. V lost 2 bases, J lost 1 base, and 10 bases lay in between. The germline V gene encodes CDR1 SGHRS and CDR2 YFSETQ. The CDR3 contains 15 residues. The CDR3 region is CASSFVGQSYNEQFF. The part of the CDR3 DNA that was read is TGCGCCAGCAGCTTCGTAGGACAGTCCTACAATGAG.

This clone was counted many times. The read finishes 3 residues shy of the CDR3 end, and the germline J gene is used to complete it. This chain links TRBV18 with TRBJ1-1; possibly TRBD1 for D (6 bases). The CDR3 has 13 residues. Looked up from germline, CDR1 is KGHSH and CDR2 is LQKENI. Trimming pared 6 bases from V and 1 base from J, leaving 9 bases between. The CDR3 sequence is CASSQGPNTEAFF. CDR3 bases read: TGTGCCAGCTCGCAGGGGCCGAACACTGAA.

Only a few counts were recorded for this clone. From the germline J gene comes the end of the CDR3, since the read stops 3 residues before it. Different DNA sequences within this sample yield the same CDR3. This chain uses TRBV11-1 with TRBJ1-1, with TRBD1 identical over 7 bases. This CDR3 has 14 residues. The V segment lost 3 bases and the J segment 6 bases; nucleotides outside the gene matches: 7. Looked up from germline, CDR1 is SGHAT and CDR2 is FQDESV (reference sequence). The CDR3 is CASSFGQAGPEAFF. The part of the CDR3 DNA that was read is TGTGCCAGCAGCTTCGGACAGGCAGGCCCTGAA.

In its sample, this clone was seen many times. Read coverage stops 3 residues before the CDR3 terminus; the germline J gene supplies the remainder. The chain links TRBV6-2 or TRBV6-3 to TRBJ2-3; 9 bases map to TRBD1. Looked up from germline, CDR1 is MNHEY and CDR2 is SVGEGT. The CDR3 is 14 residues long. Trimming at V came to 5 bases and at J to 5 bases, leaving 5 bases not matched to a gene. CDR3 bases read: TGTGCCAGCAGTGACGGGACAGGGAAAGATACG. It specifies CASSDGTGKDT. The whole CDR3 protein is CASSDGTGKDTQYF.

This clone was detected ten times or more. The read finishes 3 residues shy of the CDR3 end, and the germline J gene is used to complete it. The chain uses TRBV7-2 and TRBJ1-6, with D possibly being TRBD1 (5 bases). With 4 bases removed from V and 8 bases from J, the gap between germline ends came to 12 bases. The CDR3 runs to 14 residues. Germline-derived CDR1 and CDR2 are SGHTA and FQGNSA. The CDR3: CASSYGTGYSPLHF. The CDR3 bases that were read are TGTGCCAGCAGCTACGGTACAGGATATTCACCC.

This clone came up many times. The read finishes 3 residues shy of the CDR3 end, and the germline J gene is used to complete it. This chain joins TRBV6-2 or TRBV6-3 and TRBJ2-3, with 10 bases aligning to TRBD1. The length of the CDR3 is 16 residues. V trimming: 6 bases; J trimming: 3 bases; junction bases outside the gene matches: 9. Germline CDR1 and CDR2: MNHEY and SVGEGT. The CDR3 bases that were read are TGTGCCAGCAGCCGCGACGGACAGGGGGTTACAGATACG. Translating it yields CASSRDGQGVTDT. The full CDR3 protein reads CASSRDGQGVTDTQYF.

This clone was counted at least ten times. The observed sequence ends 3 residues before the CDR3 terminus, with the missing tail filled in from the germline J gene. The gene calls are TRBV20-1 and TRBJ1-2, with D possibly matching TRBD1 (5 bases). The germline CDR1 and CDR2 sequences are DFQATT and SNEGSKA (reference sequence). Trimming shortened V by 0 bases and J by 3 bases, and 11 bases separated the two germline ends. The length of the CDR3 is 14 residues. CDR3 sequence: CSARDIGEDYGYTF. The DNA read from the CDR3 is TGCAGTGCTAGAGATATAGGGGAGGACTATGGC.

This clone was seen repeatedly, ten times or more. The observed sequence ends 3 residues before the CDR3 terminus, with the missing tail filled in from the germline J gene. The chain links TRBV4-1 to TRBJ2-7; 10 bases align to TRBD1. The CDR3 is 16 residues long. The germline CDR1 and CDR2 sequences are MGHRA and YSYEKL. The J segment lost 5 bases and the V segment lost 1 base, leaving 8 bases of the junction unmatched. CDR3 in amino acids: CASSQGGGTGVHEQYF. CDR3 DNA, as far as it was read: TGCGCCAGCAGCCAAGGGGGAGGGACAGGGGTTCACGAG.

This clone was detected ten times or more. The read comes to an end 3 residues before the CDR3 does, leaving the germline J gene to fill in the end. Within the sample, other DNA sequences also encode this same CDR3. The V and J genes are TRBV20-1 and TRBJ1-1; D not certain. The length of the CDR3 is 14 residues. Germline assignment: CDR1 DFQATT and CDR2 SNEGSKA (reference sequence). The DNA read from the CDR3 is TGCAGTGCTAGAGATCGAGGGTATGGGTTGGAA. It codes for CSARDRGYGLE. The whole CDR3 sequence is CSARDRGYGLEAFF.

This clone was seen many times. The read ends 3 residues before the CDR3 terminus; that terminus is restored from the germline J gene. The rearrangement uses TRBV2 and TRBJ2-3, with D maybe TRBD2 (5 bases). The CDR3 covers 16 residues. Germline V gene lookup returns CDR1 SNHLY and CDR2 FYNNEI. The ends were cut back, 1 base at V and 0 bases at J, with 11 bases in the middle. CDR3 DNA (partial): TGTGCCAGCAGTGAAGGTAGCGCCGCTAGCACAGATACG. Protein sequence: CASSEGSAASTDT. The whole CDR3 protein reads CASSEGSAASTDTQYF.

This clone has a count of ten or more. The read comes to an end 3 residues before the CDR3 does, leaving the germline J gene to fill in the end. V gene TRBV19 combines with J gene TRBJ2-1, with 15 bases matching TRBD2. The V and J ends lost 5 bases and 0 bases, in that order; junction bases with no gene match: 11. From germline, CDR1 is LNHDA and CDR2 SQIVND (reference sequence). The CDR3 extends over 20 amino acids. CDR3 DNA, as far as it was read: TGTGCCAGTAGTTCACTCCCCGGACTAGCGGGAGGGAACTCCTACAATGAG. Protein product: CASSSLPGLAGGNSYNE. The entire CDR3 reads CASSSLPGLAGGNSYNEQFF.

Ten or more counts support this clone. The CDR3 end falls 3 residues outside the read, so it is completed with the germline J gene. The gene calls are TRBV5-6 and TRBJ2-3; 9 nucleotides line up with TRBD1. This CDR3 contains 15 residues. CDR1 and CDR2 (germline): SGHDT, YYEEEE. CDR3 sequence reads: CASSFGTGSWQPQYF. Partial CDR3 DNA: TGTGCCAGCAGCTTCGGGACAGGGTCTTGGCAGCCG.